This TCR beta chain appears in the sequencing data of a study of early T cells in non-severe SARS-CoV-2 infection. MiXCR, applied by TCRdb to the 5' RACE reads, yields one record per CDR3 protein. The repertoire includes about 27,000 distinct CDR3 sequences, approximately 4.1% of them detected once, and 6.2% sits in the top ten. The germline V gene encodes CDR1 DFQATT and CDR2 SNEGSKA (reference sequence). The CDR3 extends over 12 amino acids. Trimming pared 3 bases from V and 8 bases from J, leaving 11 bases between. The chain uses TRBV20-1 and TRBJ2-1; weak D call: TRBD2 (5 bases). The sample was whole blood. This receptor was obtained from an adult who was a healthcare worker with PCR-confirmed SARS-CoV-2 infection or an uninfected control (not recorded which). Here the CDR3 reads CSARKDSYEQFF. The CDR3 DNA sequence: TGCAGTGCTAGGAAGGACTCCTATGAGCAGTTCTTC.